The clone carrying this TCR beta chain occurred a few times. Its antigen is unidentified. The record originates from a study of blood T cells in healthy people across ages. Whole-study findings and limits: There were more naive CD4+ cells and higher diversity in long-lived donors than in aged donors.

The authors ran a second PCR of 7 to 11 cycles using a sample-barcoded 5' primer and a J-beta primer mix. A single record per CDR3 protein comes from TCRdb applying MiXCR to the 5' RACE reads. The table has roughly 1,100,000 distinct CDR3 sequences, about 23% seen once; the top ten hold around 0.7%. PBMCs, at least 7 million per sample, were isolated. After removal of 4 bases from V and 1 base from J, the junction contained 5 bases not matched to a gene. CDR1 SGHDN and CDR2 FVKESK come from the germline V gene. There are 15 residues in the CDR3. These data also formed part of another study, on T cells of mothers and their children. From that second work: Healthy Caucasian mothers, a few in number, and their six children were the donors.

Sequenced input: blood. The origin of this receptor is a girl aged 2-10 years in good health. V and J are TRBV14 and TRBJ2-5, with 8 bases matching TRBD2. The CDR3 spells CASSPIAGIQETQYF. As DNA, the CDR3 is TGTGCCAGCAGCCCTATAGCGGGAATCCAAGAGACCCAGTACTTC. The whole variable domain, remainder taken from reference TRBV14 and TRBJ2-5, is EAGVTQFPSHSVIEKGQTVTLRCDPISGHDNLYWYRRVMGKEIKFLLHFVKESKQDESGMPNNRFLAERTGGTYSTLKVQPAELEDSGVYFCASSPIAGIQETQYFGPGTRLLVL.